This TCR beta chain was sequenced in a study of blood T cell repertoires in COVID-19. With 6 bases clipped from V and 1 base from J, the junction kept 16 bases outside the gene matches. The CDR3 covers 19 residues. CDR1 is LGHNT and CDR2 is FRNRAP in the germline V gene. The data were produced by immunoSEQ multiplex PCR, yet TCRdb's version contains in-frame clones alone and is incomplete. The data show 250,000 to 350,000 clones, approximately 90% seen once. V usage is TRBV12-5 and J usage is TRBJ2-3; 10 bases fit TRBD1. The TCR comes from a woman between 50 and 59 years old with COVID-19, enrolled during active disease. The material sequenced was peripheral blood. CDR3 nucleotide sequence: TGTGCTAGTGGACGACCGACAGGGGGCGTCGGAATAGGCACAGATACGCAGTATTTT. This sequence encodes CASGRPTGGVGIGTDTQYF. The variable domain in full, with the rest retrieved from reference TRBV12-5 and TRBJ2-3, is DARVTQTPRHKVTEMGQEVTMRCQPILGHNTVFWYRQTMMQGLELLAYFRNRAPLDDSGMPKDRFSAEMPDATLATLKIQPSEPRDSAVYFCASGRPTGGVGIGTDTQYFGPGTRLTVL.